This is a list of T cell receptor beta chains from one sample in a study of T cells after yellow fever vaccination. TCRdb re-derived calls from the 5' RACE reads in MiXCR, one entry per CDR3 protein. The table lists just under 85,000 distinct CDR3 sequences, about an eighth of them singletons, with 20% to 25% in the top ten. The sample here was CD8+ T cells not binding an NS4B(214-222) dextramer, sorted from PBMCs, taken roughly 20 days after the first yellow fever vaccination. These receptors all come from a man aged 18 to 29 who received the YFV17D yellow fever vaccine. Both conserved end residues are part of each CDR3. Each record gives: V gene, J gene, D gene, clone size, CDR3 protein, CDR3 DNA. The D gene is left open where the match is weak. Where a row states a size, it is once, few, many or the class of an expanded clone; other rows omit it.

V: TRBV5-8
J: TRBJ1-5
D: .
size: few
CDR3: CASAPASHLYSNQPQHF
DNA: TGTGCCAGCGCTCCCGCAAGCCACCTATATAGCAATCAGCCCCAGCATTTT

V: TRBV27
J: TRBJ1-1
D: TRBD1
size: .
CDR3: CASSTWTGERGYAEAFF
DNA: TGTGCCAGCAGTACCTGGACAGGGGAGAGGGGATATGCTGAAGCTTTCTTT

V: TRBV7-6
J: TRBJ1-1
D: .
size: few
CDR3: CASSLGWTEGTEAFF
DNA: TGTGCCAGCAGCTTAGGGTGGACGGAGGGGACTGAAGCTTTCTTT

V: TRBV6-5
J: TRBJ1-6
D: .
size: .
CDR3: CASSLGLTSPLHF
DNA: TGTGCCAGCAGTTTGGGACTCACTTCACCCCTCCACTTT

V: TRBV2
J: TRBJ1-5
D: TRBD1
size: few
CDR3: CASSEVQGARYGNQPQHF
DNA: TGTGCCAGCAGTGAAGTCCAGGGGGCGCGGTATGGCAATCAGCCCCAGCATTTT

V: TRBV27
J: TRBJ2-2
D: .
size: .
CDR3: CASSPGAVNTGELFF
DNA: TGTGCCAGCAGTCCCGGGGCAGTGAACACCGGGGAGCTGTTTTTT

V: TRBV12-3/TRBV12-4
J: TRBJ1-2
D: .
size: few
CDR3: CAERTDTNYGYTF
DNA: TGTGCCGAACGGACCGATACTAACTATGGCTACACCTTC

V: TRBV6-5
J: TRBJ1-1
D: TRBD1
size: few
CDR3: CASSYSAPRDRGFTEAFF
DNA: TGTGCCAGCAGTTACTCGGCCCCTCGGGACAGGGGTTTCACTGAAGCTTTCTTT

V: TRBV27
J: TRBJ1-4
D: .
size: .
CDR3: CASRTGGEKLFF
DNA: TGTGCCAGCAGAACGGGGGGTGAAAAACTGTTTTTT

V: TRBV7-3
J: TRBJ2-1
D: .
size: .
CDR3: CASSFRAGSYNEQFF
DNA: TGTGCCAGCAGCTTTCGAGCTGGCTCCTACAATGAGCAGTTCTTC

V: TRBV4-1
J: TRBJ1-1
D: TRBD1
size: .
CDR3: CASSQDDRVNTEAFF
DNA: TGCGCCAGCAGCCAAGACGACAGGGTGAACACTGAAGCTTTCTTT

V: TRBV12-3/TRBV12-4
J: TRBJ2-5
D: TRBD1
size: .
CDR3: CASSFETGMGETQYF
DNA: TGTGCCAGCAGTTTTGAGACAGGGATGGGAGAGACCCAGTACTTC

V: TRBV5-1
J: TRBJ2-7
D: TRBD1
size: few
CDR3: CASSFGQGSEQYF
DNA: TGCGCCAGCAGCTTTGGACAGGGCAGCGAGCAGTACTTC

V: TRBV7-6
J: TRBJ2-2
D: .
size: few
CDR3: CASSSSRTGELFF
DNA: TGTGCCAGCAGCTCCTCCCGGACCGGGGAGCTGTTTTTT

V: TRBV7-9
J: TRBJ1-3
D: .
size: .
CDR3: CASSPRRATGNTIYF
DNA: TGTGCCAGCAGCCCGCGCAGGGCCACTGGAAACACCATATATTTT

V: TRBV6-5
J: TRBJ2-5
D: TRBD2
size: few
CDR3: CASSYGGGSQETQYF
DNA: TGTGCCAGCAGTTACGGCGGGGGGAGCCAAGAGACCCAGTACTTC

V: TRBV29-1
J: TRBJ2-1
D: .
size: few
CDR3: CSVEGGTQSSYNEQFF
DNA: TGCAGCGTTGAAGGCGGGACGCAAAGCTCCTACAATGAGCAGTTCTTC

V: TRBV24-1
J: TRBJ1-2
D: TRBD1
size: few
CDR3: CATSDLRDRDGYGYTF
DNA: TGTGCCACCAGTGATTTACGCGACAGGGACGGCTATGGCTACACCTTC

V: TRBV7-9
J: TRBJ2-1
D: TRBD2
size: few
CDR3: CASSGGGWRSYNEQFF
DNA: TGTGCCAGCAGCGGGGGAGGGTGGAGGTCCTACAATGAGCAGTTCTTC

V: TRBV7-9
J: TRBJ1-1
D: TRBD1
size: .
CDR3: CASSPDRGRDTEAFF
DNA: TGTGCCAGCAGCCCGGACAGGGGGCGCGACACTGAAGCTTTCTTT

V: TRBV6-1
J: TRBJ1-5
D: .
size: .
CDR3: CASTEGLGNQPQHF
DNA: TGTGCCAGCACCGAGGGGTTGGGAAATCAGCCCCAGCATTTT

V: TRBV6-1
J: TRBJ2-5
D: .
size: .
CDR3: CASSPTDLLETQYF
DNA: TGTGCCAGCAGTCCAACCGATTTATTAGAGACCCAGTACTTC

V: TRBV7-3
J: TRBJ2-1
D: TRBD1
size: few
CDR3: CASSLIGTGNPNEQFF
DNA: TGTGCCAGCAGCTTAATTGGGACAGGGAACCCGAATGAGCAGTTCTTC

V: TRBV4-2
J: TRBJ2-1
D: TRBD1
size: .
CDR3: CAMGPPGQHNEQFF
DNA: TGTGCCATGGGCCCGCCGGGACAGCACAATGAGCAGTTCTTC

V: TRBV4-1
J: TRBJ1-1
D: .
size: .
CDR3: CASSQEYPRDTEAFF
DNA: TGCGCCAGCAGCCAAGAATATCCGCGGGACACTGAAGCTTTCTTT

V: TRBV7-9
J: TRBJ2-2
D: .
size: few
CDR3: CASSLVAGGSTGELFF
DNA: TGTGCCAGCAGCTTAGTGGCAGGGGGGAGCACCGGGGAGCTGTTTTTT

V: TRBV6-5
J: TRBJ2-1
D: TRBD2
size: few
CDR3: CASRPLPGGPIDEQFF
DNA: TGTGCCAGCAGACCTCTGCCGGGGGGGCCGATCGATGAGCAGTTCTTC

V: TRBV25-1
J: TRBJ2-7
D: TRBD1
size: many
CDR3: CASSPHTGTGYYEQYF
DNA: TGTGCCAGCAGCCCCCATACCGGGACAGGGTACTACGAGCAGTACTTC

V: TRBV27
J: TRBJ2-7
D: TRBD1
size: few
CDR3: CASSSGAGGVSYEQYF
DNA: TGTGCCAGCAGTTCGGGGGCAGGGGGCGTCTCCTACGAGCAGTACTTC

V: TRBV29-1
J: TRBJ2-1
D: .
size: .
CDR3: CSGDGPLGANNEQFF
DNA: TGCAGCGGCGATGGGCCCTTGGGTGCTAACAATGAGCAGTTCTTC

V: TRBV4-2
J: TRBJ2-6
D: TRBD1
size: .
CDR3: CASTPGQGGSGANVLTF
DNA: TGTGCCAGCACCCCGGGACAGGGGGGGTCTGGGGCCAACGTCCTGACTTTC

V: TRBV7-9
J: TRBJ2-7
D: .
size: .
CDR3: CASSTDSDQFREQYF
DNA: TGTGCCAGCAGCACTGACAGCGACCAATTTCGGGAGCAGTACTTC

V: TRBV6-5
J: TRBJ2-7
D: .
size: few
CDR3: CASSWGGPLAYEQYF
DNA: TGTGCCAGCAGTTGGGGGGGGCCCTTAGCCTACGAGCAGTACTTC

V: TRBV6-2/TRBV6-3
J: TRBJ2-1
D: .
size: few
CDR3: CASSWTTHEQFF
DNA: TGTGCCAGCAGTTGGACAACCCATGAGCAGTTCTTC

V: TRBV4-3
J: TRBJ2-6
D: TRBD1
size: few
CDR3: CASSQSGTGDRAAVLTF
DNA: TGCGCCAGCAGCCAGTCCGGGACAGGGGATCGAGCCGCCGTCCTGACTTTC

V: TRBV7-9
J: TRBJ2-2
D: .
size: few
CDR3: CASSSGGGWNTGELFF
DNA: TGTGCCAGCAGCAGCGGCGGAGGATGGAACACCGGGGAGCTGTTTTTT

V: TRBV29-1
J: TRBJ2-7
D: TRBD2
size: .
CDR3: CSVDGGARDRYEQYF
DNA: TGCAGCGTTGACGGGGGGGCCAGGGACCGCTACGAGCAGTACTTC

V: TRBV30
J: TRBJ2-7
D: .
size: few
CDR3: CAWSAAYEQYF
DNA: TGTGCCTGGAGTGCGGCCTACGAGCAGTACTTC

V: TRBV20-1
J: TRBJ2-1
D: .
size: few
CDR3: CSASPPPGDEQFF
DNA: TGCAGTGCTAGCCCCCCCCCCGGCGATGAGCAGTTCTTC